One and the same sample provided the 5 T cell receptor beta chains below, sequenced in a study of PD-1 blockade in classical Hodgkin lymphoma. Using immunoSEQ multiplex PCR, the repertoire was profiled, and TCRdb retains in-frame clones only, with some absent. In the table there are about 13,000 clones, more than 85% of which are singletons. All the patients suffered relapse after autologous stem cell transplantation, and brentuximab vedotin exposure differed. Sequencing used peripheral blood mononuclear cells (PBMCs), obtained at baseline. Receptor source: a human donor with classical Hodgkin lymphoma.

V usage is TRBV19 and J usage is TRBJ2-1; possible D gene TRBD2, 6 bases. V lost 10 bases to trimming and J lost 3 bases, with 16 bases between them. CDR1 is LNHDA and CDR2 is SQIVND in the germline V gene (reference sequence). CDR3 length equals 14 residues. CDR3 loop: CATHGGIFYNEQFF. The CDR3 DNA follows: TGTGCCACCCACGGCGGGATATTCTACAATGAGCAGTTCTTC.

This clone came up once. The gene calls are TRBV10-1 and TRBJ1-5; TRBD1 might be the D (6 bases). Germline V lookup: CDR1 WNHNN, CDR2 SYGVQD (reference sequence). The V gene lost 11 bases and the J gene lost 5 bases, with 19 bases spanning the gap. CDR3 size: 14 residues. Here the CDR3 DNA reads TGCGCCGCCGAGGGGGGCTTGGCGCATCAGCCCCAGCATTTT. As protein: CAAEGGLAHQPQHF.

The rearrangement links TRBV7-9 to TRBJ2-4, with D possibly matching TRBD1 (5 bases). V shed 3 bases and J shed 9 bases, with 9 bases lying between them. The germline CDR1 and CDR2 sequences are SEHNR and FQNEAQ (reference sequence). This CDR3 contains 12 residues. CDR3 nucleotides: TGTGCCAGCAGCTTTGACCAGGGCATTCAGTACTTC. Translation gives CASSFDQGIQYF.

This chain links TRBV7-3 with TRBJ2-2, with D perhaps TRBD2 (7 bases). Trimming took 1 base from V and 4 from J, leaving 13 bases between them. The CDR3 spans 16 residues. CDR1 is SGHTA and CDR2 is FQGTGA in the germline V gene. DNA of the CDR3: TGTGCCAGCAGCTTAAGTGGCGGGGGCGGCACCGGGGAGCTGTTTTTT. Translation gives CASSLSGGGGTGELFF.

The sample holds a few counts of this clone. The rearrangement uses TRBV27 and TRBJ2-1; 7 bases are a match to TRBD2. Losses at the gene ends were 8 bases for V and 0 bases for J; bases not matched to a gene: 4. This CDR3 region has 14 residues. Germline V gene lookup returns CDR1 MNHEY and CDR2 SMNVEV (reference sequence). The CDR3 sequence: CASSWTSSYNEQFF. CDR3 bases: TGTGCCAGCTCCTGGACTAGCTCCTACAATGAGCAGTTCTTC.